Listed below are T cell receptor beta chains from one sample, sequenced in a study of shared clonotypes between healthy human individuals. Assay used: immunoSEQ multiplex PCR; TCRdb lists only in-frame clones, some missing. Of approximately 740,000 clones in the sample, around 92% were seen once. The specimen was naive CD8+ T cells sorted from blood. These receptors all come from a man aged 30 to 45 in good health. Each CDR3 is given with its conserved first and last residue. A D gene is named only where the DNA matches it firmly. Expanded clones get a size class; other rows say once, few or many, or leave the size out.

V: TRBV21-1; J: TRBJ2-2; size: few; D: .; CDR3: CASSKTENTGELFF; DNA: TGTGCCAGCAGCAAGACTGAGAACACCGGGGAGCTGTTTTTT
V: TRBV10-3; J: TRBJ2-7; size: .; D: TRBD2; CDR3: CAISGKREHPYEQYF; DNA: TGTGCCATCAGTGGGAAGCGGGAGCACCCCTACGAGCAGTACTTC
V: TRBV6-6; J: TRBJ2-1; size: .; D: .; CDR3: CASETLGSYNEQFF; DNA: TGTGCCAGCGAGACGCTAGGTTCCTACAATGAGCAGTTCTTC
V: TRBV2; J: TRBJ2-1; size: once; D: TRBD2; CDR3: CASKLAGTYNEQFF; DNA: TGTGCCAGCAAGCTAGCGGGGACCTACAATGAGCAGTTCTTC
V: TRBV28; J: TRBJ2-7; size: once; D: .; CDR3: CASSWTVPGEQYF; DNA: TGTGCCAGCAGTTGGACTGTCCCGGGCGAGCAGTACTTC
V: TRBV18; J: TRBJ2-7; size: .; D: .; CDR3: CASSPSGPYEQYF; DNA: TGTGCCAGCTCACCATCGGGACCCTACGAGCAGTACTTC
V: TRBV7-2; J: TRBJ2-7; size: .; D: .; CDR3: CASSFSSTYEQYF; DNA: TGTGCCAGCAGCTTTTCAAGCACCTACGAGCAGTACTTC
V: TRBV7-9; J: TRBJ2-1; size: .; D: .; CDR3: CASSLGADEQFF; DNA: TGTGCCAGCAGCCTGGGGGCGGATGAGCAGTTCTTC
V: TRBV27; J: TRBJ2-3; size: .; D: .; CDR3: CASSLGVALTDTQYF; DNA: TGTGCCAGCAGTTTAGGGGTGGCCCTCACAGATACGCAGTATTTT
V: TRBV7-9; J: TRBJ2-7; size: .; D: .; CDR3: CASSPVHSYEQYF; DNA: TGTGCCAGCAGCCCCGTCCACTCCTACGAGCAGTACTTC
V: TRBV11-3; J: TRBJ1-1; size: .; D: .; CDR3: CASSFGVGTEAFF; DNA: TGTGCCAGCAGCTTTGGGGTGGGGACTGAAGCTTTCTTT
V: TRBV5-3; J: TRBJ2-1; size: once; D: TRBD2; CDR3: CARSKGLAGIYNEQFF; DNA: TGTGCCAGAAGCAAGGGACTAGCGGGAATTTACAATGAGCAGTTCTTC
V: TRBV4-1; J: TRBJ2-3; size: .; D: .; CDR3: CASSQVLVRDTQYF; DNA: TGCGCCAGCAGCCAAGTCCTGGTTCGAGATACGCAGTATTTT
V: TRBV10-2; J: TRBJ2-3; size: .; D: .; CDR3: CASSEYRGGPDTQYF; DNA: TGCGCCAGCAGTGAATACAGGGGGGGCCCAGATACGCAGTATTTT
V: TRBV29-1; J: TRBJ2-7; size: few; D: .; CDR3: CSVVDREGPYEQYF; DNA: TGCAGCGTCGTTGACAGGGAGGGCCCCTACGAGCAGTACTTC
V: TRBV19; J: TRBJ2-3; size: .; D: .; CDR3: CASSIDPADSTDTQYF; DNA: TGTGCCAGTAGTATAGATCCGGCAGATAGCACAGATACGCAGTATTTT
V: TRBV10-3; J: TRBJ2-1; size: .; D: TRBD2; CDR3: CAIYGGEQFF; DNA: TGTGCCATTTACGGGGGGGAGCAGTTCTTC
V: TRBV7-9; J: TRBJ2-2; size: once; D: .; CDR3: CASSRDNPVF; DNA: TGTGCCAGCAGCCGGGACAATCCTGTTTTT
V: TRBV7-3; J: TRBJ2-3; size: once; D: TRBD2; CDR3: CASSHIGLAGDTQYF; DNA: TGTGCCAGCAGTCACATCGGACTAGCGGGAGATACGCAGTATTTT
V: TRBV10-3; J: TRBJ2-7; size: once; D: .; CDR3: CAITTGMGEQYF; DNA: TGTGCCATCACCACAGGGATGGGGGAGCAGTACTTC
V: TRBV19; J: TRBJ2-7; size: .; D: .; CDR3: CATSGNLGYEQYF; DNA: TGTGCCACCTCCGGGAACCTCGGGTACGAGCAGTACTTC
V: TRBV9; J: TRBJ2-7; size: .; D: .; CDR3: CASSPGGSNSYEQYF; DNA: TGTGCCAGCAGCCCTGGTGGGAGTAATTCCTACGAGCAGTACTTC
V: TRBV29-1; J: TRBJ2-1; size: .; D: TRBD2; CDR3: CSVEEAGLGGNTYNEQFF; DNA: TGCAGCGTTGAAGAGGCAGGGTTGGGAGGGAATACCTACAATGAGCAGTTCTTC
V: TRBV5-1; J: TRBJ2-1; size: .; D: .; CDR3: CASRPLGSSYNEQFF; DNA: TGCGCCAGCAGGCCCCTAGGAAGCTCCTACAATGAGCAGTTCTTC
V: TRBV2; J: TRBJ2-1; size: .; D: .; CDR3: CASVGYNEQFF; DNA: TGTGCCAGCGTGGGTTACAATGAGCAGTTCTTC
V: TRBV7-9; J: TRBJ2-3; size: .; D: .; CDR3: CASSFPPTDTQYF; DNA: TGTGCCAGCAGCTTCCCACCCACAGATACGCAGTATTTT
V: TRBV15; J: TRBJ2-2; size: .; D: .; CDR3: CATSRVGNTGELFF; DNA: TGTGCCACCAGCAGAGTGGGGAACACCGGGGAGCTGTTTTTT
V: TRBV2; J: TRBJ1-4; size: .; D: .; CDR3: CASSDRTPANEKLFF; DNA: TGTGCCAGCAGCGACCGGACCCCGGCTAACGAAAAACTGTTTTTT
V: TRBV7-6; J: TRBJ2-3; size: .; D: TRBD2; CDR3: CASSFTEPGLAGVSTDTQYF; DNA: TGTGCCAGCAGCTTCACCGAACCGGGACTAGCGGGAGTGAGCACAGATACGCAGTATTTT
V: TRBV5-1; J: TRBJ2-7; size: .; D: .; CDR3: CASSLGPEQYF; DNA: TGCGCCAGCAGCTTAGGGCCCGAGCAGTACTTC
V: TRBV27; J: TRBJ1-3; size: .; D: .; CDR3: CASSPGPGNTIYF; DNA: TGTGCCAGCAGTCCCGGACCAGGAAACACCATATATTTT
V: TRBV29-1; J: TRBJ2-2; size: .; D: .; CDR3: CSVYFAGAGTGELFF; DNA: TGCAGCGTTTACTTCGCAGGGGCAGGGACCGGGGAGCTGTTTTTT
V: TRBV7-7; J: TRBJ2-2; size: .; D: .; CDR3: CASSLALGGKQNTGELFF; DNA: TGTGCTAGCAGCTTAGCCCTCGGCGGGAAACAGAACACCGGGGAGCTGTTTTTT
V: TRBV6-1; J: TRBJ2-7; size: .; D: TRBD1; CDR3: CASRETGSAYEQYF; DNA: TGTGCCAGCAGGGAGACAGGGTCAGCCTACGAGCAGTACTTC
V: TRBV6-6; J: TRBJ1-3; size: once; D: .; CDR3: CASSLQGVDTIYF; DNA: TGTGCCAGCAGTTTACAGGGAGTTGATACCATATATTTT
V: TRBV5-1; J: TRBJ2-1; size: .; D: TRBD2; CDR3: CASGLAGGLDNEQFF; DNA: TGCGCCAGCGGCCTAGCGGGAGGTCTCGACAATGAGCAGTTCTTC
V: TRBV4-3; J: TRBJ2-7; size: .; D: .; CDR3: CASSQVAYGSSYEQYF; DNA: TGCGCCAGCAGCCAAGTGGCTTACGGGAGCTCCTACGAGCAGTACTTC
V: TRBV7-9; J: TRBJ2-7; size: .; D: .; CDR3: CASSPGDPPAYEQYF; DNA: TGTGCCAGCAGCCCCGGAGACCCCCCGGCCTACGAGCAGTACTTC
V: TRBV7-9; J: TRBJ2-3; size: once; D: .; CDR3: CASSLNRVQTDTQYF; DNA: TGTGCCAGCAGCCTTAACAGGGTCCAAACAGATACGCAGTATTTT
V: TRBV27; J: TRBJ2-2; size: once; D: TRBD2; CDR3: CASIPSGRRSTGELFF; DNA: TGTGCCAGCATCCCTAGCGGGAGAAGGAGCACCGGGGAGCTGTTTTTT
V: TRBV11-2; J: TRBJ2-1; size: .; D: .; CDR3: CASSPDSNGYNEQFF; DNA: TGTGCCAGCAGCCCCGACAGTAATGGCTACAATGAGCAGTTCTTC
V: TRBV6-1; J: TRBJ2-7; size: .; D: .; CDR3: CASSEFRGGYEQYF; DNA: TGTGCCAGCAGTGAATTCAGGGGCGGCTACGAGCAGTACTTC
V: TRBV30; J: TRBJ2-1; size: once; D: .; CDR3: CAWSPDPGGNEQFF; DNA: TGTGCCTGGAGCCCCGACCCCGGAGGCAATGAGCAGTTCTTC